The clone carrying this TCR beta chain was observed a handful of times. Its antigen is still unknown. The sample originates from a study of T cells in Graves' hyperthyroidism and ophthalmopathy. General study results and limits: Also found in blood were most expanded thyroid clonotypes above 0.001.

Regions amplified from RNA transcripts were the TCR beta CDR3 regions. Carried out on the TCR CDR3, a first-round RT-PCR used the HTBI primer set. TCRdb reprocessed the multiplex PCR reads via MiXCR and lists one record per CDR3 protein. The repertoire includes around 600,000 distinct CDR3 sequences, about 14% of them detected once, and around 12% sits in the top ten. The V gene's germline CDR1 is LNHDA and CDR2 SQIVND (reference sequence). The ends were cut back, 9 bases at V and 7 bases at J, with 19 bases in the middle. This CDR3 is 14 amino acids long. Each diagnosis drew on symptoms, thyroxine, TRAb, thyroid ultrasound and orbital computed tomography findings. It was around 11 ml of fresh peripheral blood that supplied the PBMCs.

Sequencing used blood. The V and J genes are TRBV19 and TRBJ2-1; D unresolved. The TCR sequence derives from a woman aged 45-60 years with Graves' ophthalmopathy. CDR3 sequence (DNA): TGTGCCAGCGGAAGAGGCCTAACCGGGAATGAGCAGTTCTTC. As protein: CASGRGLTGNEQFF.